This TCR beta chain was captured by sequencing in a study of sequential checkpoint blockade in melanoma (dated 2019 in TCRdb). Study-wide context: In a 1:1 randomization, patients received either first-line nivolumab then ipilimumab (arm A) or ipilimumab then nivolumab (arm B). Maintenance nivolumab came after each of the two trial sequences.

What the study reported, not specific to this receptor: The model for predicting response that combines TCR metrics with mutation burden needs to be validated in larger, independent patient cohorts.

As for this clone: The antigen this receptor binds is unknown. Base qualities were left out, and no much larger clone turns up one base away.

Trimming costs V 3 bases and J 8 bases, and their ends lie 13 bases apart. From the germline V gene (reference sequence), CDR1 is MNHEY and CDR2 is SMNVEV. CDR3 length: 13 amino acids, cysteine to phenylalanine. The CDR3 DNA has 39 bases and is translated from base 1. TCRbeta CDR3 regions were immunosequenced from genomic DNA with the immunoSEQ Assay. Before high-throughput sequencing, the genomic DNA was amplified using bias-controlled multiplex PCR. As for the authors' bioinformatics: To quantify the absolute abundance of each unique TCRbeta CDR3 region, the sequences were collapsed and filtered. Clonality was defined as 1 minus Pielou's evenness and was calculated using productive rearrangements only. Clones with significantly greater frequencies in on-treatment versus baseline samples were identified using a previously published method. In its TCRdb copy, this immuneACCESS table keeps in-frame sequences only and misses some clones. Where compared with another copy, unresolved V genes explain less than half of these, and the others have no known cause. Clone size and V and J calls were adopted from that table, with D and trimming inferred from the DNA. In all, the sample holds around 20,000 clones, and approximately 57% of those were seen once. Around 17% of the sample lies in the top ten.

Taken with the paper, the label for treatment or condition translates to: randomized to nivolumab then ipilimumab (arm A) or the reverse (arm B). Prior DNA-damaging chemotherapy had not been received by any trial patient. On a FACS Aria II flow cytometer, live CD3+CD8+ cells that were negative for CD19 and CD56 were sorted from thawed PBMCs. CheckMate 064, a randomized, open-label phase II trial of sequential checkpoint blockade, was the source of the samples, all of which came from patients with melanoma. Leukapheresis was used to collect peripheral blood mononuclear cells, which were then purified with Ficoll-Paque and frozen in human serum with about 9.3% DMSO. Right after sorting, the blood CD3+CD8+ cells were verified to be >95% pure, and DNA extraction followed.

The sequencing used CD8+ T cells sorted from blood (inferred from file names), collected from a patient given nivolumab and ipilimumab in sequence. The receptor was derived from a human donor with melanoma. The chain links TRBV27 with TRBJ1-1; TRBD1 is perhaps the D gene, given 5 matching bases. The base sequence is TGTGCCAGCAGTTTCTGGGTCGGGGGAGAAGCTTTCTTT. Its protein reads: CASSFWVGGEAFF.